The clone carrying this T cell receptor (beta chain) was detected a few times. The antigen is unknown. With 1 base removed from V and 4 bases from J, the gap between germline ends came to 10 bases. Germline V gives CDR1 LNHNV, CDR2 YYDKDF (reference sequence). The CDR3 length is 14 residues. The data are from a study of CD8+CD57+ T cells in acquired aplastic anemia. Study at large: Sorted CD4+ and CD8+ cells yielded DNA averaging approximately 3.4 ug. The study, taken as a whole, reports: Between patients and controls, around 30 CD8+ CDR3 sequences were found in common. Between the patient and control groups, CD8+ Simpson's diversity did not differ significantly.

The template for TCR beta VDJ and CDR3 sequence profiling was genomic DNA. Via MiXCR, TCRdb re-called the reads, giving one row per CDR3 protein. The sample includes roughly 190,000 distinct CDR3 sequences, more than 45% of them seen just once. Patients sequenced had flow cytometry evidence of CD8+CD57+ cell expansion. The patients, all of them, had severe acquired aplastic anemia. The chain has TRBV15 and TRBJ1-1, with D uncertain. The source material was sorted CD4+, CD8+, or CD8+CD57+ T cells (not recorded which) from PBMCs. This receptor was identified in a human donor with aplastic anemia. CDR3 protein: CATSRVVGSTEAFF. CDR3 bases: TGTGCCACCAGCAGAGTGGTTGGGAGCACTGAAGCTTTCTTT.